A single sample gave rise to the 22 T cell receptor beta chains below, sequenced in a study of Graves' ophthalmopathy and Graves' hyperthyroidism (dated by TCRdb to about 2018). This sample was sequenced with an Illumina HiSeq 2000. For repertoire sequencing, TCR beta CDR3 regions were amplified from RNA transcripts. HTBI primers and the Qiagen OneStep RT-PCR kit were used in a first-round RT-PCR, which was followed by a second-round multiplex PCR, size selection and purification. TCRdb reran the public reads through fastp at Q25 and MiXCR, keeping productive beta chains. Identical CDR3 proteins give one entry, which carries the most common genes and DNA. The table for this sample lists approximately 500,000 distinct CDR3 sequences; approximately 15% of them were counted only once. The ten largest clones capture around 9.8% of the sample. Sequences were obtained from blood. The receptors stem from a woman aged 25 to 39 with Graves' ophthalmopathy. Donor details come from another sample of the same person, matched by shared clones.

This clonotype was seen repeatedly, ten times or more. The chain recombines TRBV11-1 with TRBJ2-5; D might be TRBD1 (6 bases). Germline lookup yields CDR1 SGHAT and CDR2 FQDESV (reference sequence). The CDR3 totals 13 residues. Trimming removed 4 bases from V and 7 bases from J, with 13 bases in between. For the CDR3, the DNA is TGTGCCAGCAGCTCGGACAGTCTGGGGACCCAGTACTTC. Its translation is CASSSDSLGTQYF. Looking up the rest from reference TRBV11-1 and TRBJ2-5 gives the full variable domain: EAEVAQSPRYKITEKSQAVAFWCDPISGHATLYWYRQILGQGPELLVQFQDESVVDDSQLPKDRFSAERLKGVDSTLKIQPAELGDSAMYLCASSSDSLGTQYFGPGTRLLVL.

This clonotype was detected only a few times. V and J are TRBV30 and TRBJ1-1; D ambiguous. This CDR3 region has 13 residues. The germline CDR1 and CDR2 sequences are GTSNPN and SVGIG (reference sequence). The germline V and J ends were trimmed by 7 bases and 0 bases, with 12 bases remaining between them. The CDR3 DNA sequence: TGTGCCTCATTTAGGGCGGTGAACACTGAAGCTTTCTTT. This translates into CASFRAVNTEAFF. The variable domain in full, completed from reference TRBV30 and TRBJ1-1, reads SQTIHQWPATLVQPVGSPLSLECTVEGTSNPNLYWYRQAAGRGLQLLFYSVGIGQISSEVPQNLSASRPQDRQFILSSKKLLLSDSGFYLCASFRAVNTEAFFGQGTRLTVV.

This clonotype was observed a handful of times. This chain uses TRBV18 with TRBJ2-5; the match to TRBD1 covers 7 bases. Germline lookup yields CDR1 KGHSH and CDR2 LQKENI. V dropped 8 bases and J dropped 3; count of bases not matched to a gene: 6. The CDR3 is 13 residues long. Here the CDR3 DNA reads TGTGCCAGCCTGGGGACAGCAAAAGAGACCCAGTACTTC. Its protein is CASLGTAKETQYF.

The V call is TRBV12-3 or TRBV12-4, the J call TRBJ2-7; TRBD1 might be the D (6 bases). This CDR3 region has 15 residues. Between the trimmed V and J ends, which lost 5 bases and 2 bases, there was a span of 16 bases. In DNA form, the CDR3 reads TGTGCCAGCAGTCTGGGGACACCTATAACCTACGAGCAGTACTTC. It yields the protein CASSLGTPITYEQYF.

This clonotype was counted at least ten times. This chain connects TRBV12-3 or TRBV12-4 to TRBJ2-7, with a weak D call TRBD1 (6 bases). With 4 bases removed from V and 6 bases from J, the gap between germline ends came to 13 bases. The CDR3 length is 13 residues. Written as DNA, the CDR3 is TGTGCCAGCAGTTCTGGGACATCTGGCGAGCAGTACTTC. It is translated as CASSSGTSGEQYF.

The chain joins TRBV12-3 or TRBV12-4 to TRBJ2-7; perhaps TRBD1 as D (5 bases). CDR3 size: 15 residues. V was pared by 3 bases and J by 0 bases, with 12 bases between. The CDR3 here is CASSLARAASYEQYF. CDR3 sequence (DNA): TGTGCCAGCAGTTTGGCCAGGGCGGCCTCCTACGAGCAGTACTTC.

This clonotype was observed many times. One junction end disagrees with the germline gene, perhaps due to a read error. The V and J genes are TRBV7-6 and TRBJ2-2, with 15 bases fitting TRBD2. The CDR3 contains 18 residues. The germline gives CDR1 SGHVS, CDR2 FNYEAQ. The CDR3 loop reads CASTAGLAGGRSTEELFF. The CDR3, as DNA: TGTGCCAGCACCGCCGGACTAGCGGGGGGGCGAAGTACCGAGGAGCTGTTTTTT.

Many counts were recorded for this clonotype. This rearrangement joins TRBV7-8 to TRBJ1-2; 8 nucleotides agree with TRBD1. Germline CDR1 is SGHVS and CDR2 is FQNEAQ. The CDR3 covers 14 residues. J was trimmed by 3 bases and V by 3 bases; bases with no gene match: 3. CDR3 nucleotide sequence: TGTGCCAGCAGCTTGCAACAGGGGGACTATGGCTACACCTTC. This sequence encodes CASSLQQGDYGYTF.

This clonotype was detected many times. CDR3 region: CASSARGTGGSGELFF. Here the CDR3 DNA reads TGTGCCAGCAGTGCTCGGGGGACAGGGGGCAGCGGGGAGCTGTTTTTT. This chain joins TRBV6-1 and TRBJ2-2, with 12 bases identical to TRBD1. With 4 bases clipped from V and 7 bases from J, the junction kept 7 bases outside the gene matches. The V gene's germline CDR1 is MNHNS and CDR2 SASEGT. The CDR3 has 16 amino acids.

This clonotype was seen at least ten times. The V and J genes are TRBV14 and TRBJ2-5; D perhaps matches TRBD2 (5 bases). The CDR3 consists of 16 residues. Deletions cut 3 bases from V and 1 base from J, with 15 bases between. The germline V gene has CDR1 SGHDN and CDR2 FVKESK. The CDR3 DNA follows: TGTGCCAGCAGCCAGATGAGAAGCGGCTTCCAAGAGACCCAGTACTTC. Its protein product is CASSQMRSGFQETQYF.

This clonotype was seen ten or more times. The V and J genes are TRBV6-5 and TRBJ2-5; a weak D match, TRBD1 (6 bases). CDR1 is MNHEY, CDR2 SVGAGI, per germline. This CDR3 has 13 residues. The V and J ends lost 6 bases and 5 bases respectively, with 13 bases between them. The CDR3 loop is CASSYTGSETQYF. The CDR3 coding sequence is TGTGCCAGCAGCTACACAGGGAGCGAGACCCAGTACTTC.

This clonotype was observed at least ten times. V usage is TRBV7-6 and J usage is TRBJ1-6; 7 bases map to TRBD1. The length of the CDR3 is 17 residues. V gave up 4 bases and J gave up 1 base; unmatched junction bases: 7. CDR1 and CDR2 (germline): SGHVS, FNYEAQ. The CDR3 sequence: CASSSLYRGSYNSPLHF. The CDR3 DNA reads TGTGCCAGCAGCTCCTTATACAGGGGATCCTATAATTCACCCCTCCACTTT.

This clonotype appeared many times. V gene TRBV2 combines with J gene TRBJ1-2; D is uncertain. V was shortened by 4 bases and J by 7 bases, with 13 bases between the two germline ends. Germline CDR1 and CDR2: SNHLY and FYNNEI. The CDR3 sequence is 13 residues long. In DNA, the CDR3 is TGTGCCAGCAGTGTAACGGGAGCCCCTGGCTACACCTTC. This gives the protein CASSVTGAPGYTF.

About this clonotype: A read error may explain this, as a much larger clone is one base away. The chain carries TRBV7-3 and TRBJ2-2, with D possibly TRBD2 on 5 matching bases. This CDR3 has 16 amino acids. The V gene's germline CDR1 is SGHTA and CDR2 FQGTGA. CDR3 DNA: TGTGTCAGCAGCTCCAGACGGACTCCAAACACCGGGGAGCTGTTTTTT. This encodes CVSSSRRTPNTGELFF.

V gene TRBV5-1 combines with J gene TRBJ2-1; TRBD2 aligns across 8 bases. In germline, CDR1 is SGHRS, CDR2 YFSETQ. This CDR3 region has 16 residues. The ends lost 6 bases at V and 16 bases at J; junction bases unmatched: 24. The CDR3 loop is CASKRAGRGINNERFF. CDR3 DNA: TGCGCCAGCAAAAGGGCCGGGAGGGGGATTAACAATGAGCGTTTCTTC.

This clonotype was observed at least ten times. V is TRBV5-1 and J is TRBJ1-6, with 8 bases lining up with TRBD1. Germline lookup yields CDR1 SGHRS and CDR2 YFSETQ. J was trimmed by 13 bases and V by 4 bases; bases with no gene match: 10. This CDR3 has 14 residues. The CDR3 here is CASSTGQGPFPLHF. The CDR3 DNA reads TGCGCCAGCAGCACTGGACAGGGACCCTTTCCCCTCCACTTT.

This clonotype was found a few times. At one boundary the junction diverges from the germline segment, which might be a read error. The rearrangement joins TRBV18 to TRBJ1-1; a weak D match, TRBD1 (6 bases). Germline lookup yields CDR1 KGHSH and CDR2 LQKENI. This CDR3 region has 15 residues. The CDR3 region has the DNA TGTGCCAACTCACCGCAGGCAGGGGAGTACACTGAAGCTTTCTTT. Its protein product is CANSPQAGEYTEAFF.

This clonotype was observed at least ten times. V and J are TRBV6-1 and TRBJ1-2; 9 nucleotides match TRBD1. Losses at the gene ends were 5 bases for V and 3 bases for J; bases not matched to a gene: 10. The germline gives CDR1 MNHNS, CDR2 SASEGT. This CDR3 spans 16 amino acids. This chain's CDR3 is CASSRTGQGRDYGYTF. The CDR3 DNA reads as TGTGCCAGCAGTAGGACGGGACAGGGAAGAGACTATGGCTACACCTTC.

This clonotype was counted ten times or more. V and J are TRBV7-8 and TRBJ2-7; no firm D call. CDR1 SGHVS and CDR2 FQNEAQ come from the germline V gene. The CDR3 totals 12 residues. V was shortened by 2 bases and J by 6 bases, with 8 bases between the two germline ends. The CDR3 DNA follows: TGTGCCAGCAGCTTAAAAGGGATCGAGCAGTACTTC. This encodes CASSLKGIEQYF.

This clonotype was observed many times. The V and J genes are TRBV29-1 and TRBJ2-5, with 7 bases that match TRBD1. V was pared by 7 bases and J by 2 bases, with 4 bases of the junction left unmatched. This CDR3 has 12 residues. Germline-derived CDR1 and CDR2 are SQVTM and ANQGSEA. As DNA, the CDR3 is TGCAGCGCTGGGACAGTACAAGAGACCCAGTACTTC. This translates into CSAGTVQETQYF. Filled out from reference TRBV29-1 and TRBJ2-5, the complete variable domain reads SAVISQKPSRDICQRGTSLTIQCQVDSQVTMMFWYRQQPGQSLTLIATANQGSEATYESGFVIDKFPISRPNLTFSTLTVSNMSPEDSSIYLCSAGTVQETQYFGPGTRLLVL.

The V and J genes are TRBV7-2 and TRBJ2-5; weak D call: TRBD1 (6 bases). Germline V gene data show CDR1 as SGHTA and CDR2 as FQGNSA. CDR3 size: 13 residues. Trimming left V 4 bases short and J 5 bases short, with 11 bases between. CDR3 nucleotide sequence: TGTGCCAGCAGCTCCAGGGGCGTCGAGACCCAGTACTTC. Translating gives CASSSRGVETQYF. The full variable domain, completed using reference TRBV7-2 and TRBJ2-5, is GAGVSQSPSNKVTEKGKDVELRCDPISGHTALYWYRQSLGQGLEFLIYFQGNSAPDKSGLPSDRFSAERTGGSVSTLTIQRTQQEDSAVYLCASSSRGVETQYFGPGTRLLVL.

The chain recombines TRBV7-9 with TRBJ2-5; 9 positions agree with TRBD1. CDR1 and CDR2 from the germline V gene are SEHNR and FQNEAQ (reference sequence). This CDR3 is 15 amino acids long. V lost 8 bases, J lost 5 bases, and 12 bases stayed unmatched. The CDR3 loop is CASSIGDRDEETQYF. The CDR3 DNA reads TGTGCCAGCTCCATAGGGGACAGGGATGAGGAGACCCAGTACTTC.